Below are 5 T cell receptor beta chains sequenced from a single sample in a study of response to subunit inactivated influenza vaccine. TCRdb reanalysed the RT-PCR reads using MiXCR and keeps one entry per CDR3 protein. The table shows 590,000 or so distinct CDR3 sequences, with 12% to 15% occurring only once. The sample was PBMCs from blood, taken less than 15 days before vaccination. These receptor sequences come from a middle-aged man who received an inactivated influenza vaccine.

The table lists this clonotype with many counts. The chain uses TRBV7-9 and TRBJ2-2; 9 nucleotides align to TRBD1. The V gene end was trimmed by 3 bases and the J gene end by 2 bases; junction bases not matched to a gene: 4. CDR3 length: 16 residues. Germline lookup yields CDR1 SEHNR and CDR2 FQNEAQ (reference sequence). The CDR3 nucleotides are TGTGCCAGCAGCTTGGGACAGGGCGAAAACACCGGGGAGCTGTTTTTT. Amino acid sequence: CASSLGQGENTGELFF.

The V gene is TRBV5-4, the J gene TRBJ2-3, with TRBD2 matching 9 bases. V dropped 0 bases and J dropped 1; count of bases not matched to a gene: 6. The germline V gene encodes CDR1 SGHNT and CDR2 YYREEE (reference sequence). The CDR3 spans 17 residues. The CDR3 coding sequence is TGTGCCAGCAGCTTGGGAAGGACTAGCGATGGCACAGATACGCAGTATTTT. This translates into CASSLGRTSDGTDTQYF.

This clonotype has only a few counts. The rearrangement joins TRBV4-3 to TRBJ2-1; 8 bases agree with TRBD2. Trimming removed 2 bases from V and 7 bases from J; junction bases left unmatched: 4. This CDR3 has 14 amino acids. The germline CDR1 and CDR2 sequences are LGHNA and YSLEER. CDR3 loop: CASSQSLAANEQFF. DNA of the CDR3: TGCGCCAGCAGCCAATCACTAGCGGCAAATGAGCAGTTCTTC.

This clonotype was detected only a few times. The chain couples TRBV12-3 or TRBV12-4 to TRBJ2-1; D gene ambiguous. V was pared by 2 bases and J by 5 bases, with 4 bases between. The CDR3 consists of 12 residues. CDR3 protein: CASSLWDNEQFF. DNA for the CDR3: TGTGCCAGCAGTTTATGGGACAATGAGCAGTTCTTC.

This clonotype was observed a few times. This rearrangement joins TRBV28 to TRBJ1-3; D is ambiguous. V lost 5 bases and J lost 0, with 11 bases in between. Germline V gene data show CDR1 as MDHEN and CDR2 as SYDVKM. The CDR3 extends over 15 amino acids. Here the CDR3 DNA reads TGTGCCAGCAGTCAAACTCAACTCTCTGGAAACACCATATATTTT. It encodes CASSQTQLSGNTIYF.